Below, 20 T cell receptor beta chains from the same sample are listed, as sequenced in a study of identifying expanded T cells in peripheral blood. Assay used: immunoSEQ multiplex PCR; TCRdb lists only in-frame clones, some missing. The data contain fewer than 85,000 clones, around four fifths of them singletons. The specimen sequenced was blood. All receptors derive from a person aged 18 to 75 in good health.

The chain is built from TRBV5-1 and TRBJ2-3; TRBD2 matches at 9 bases. Per germline, CDR1 SGHRS and CDR2 YFSETQ. The trim removed 1 base at V and 5 bases at J, leaving 11 bases unmatched. This CDR3 comprises 17 residues. CDR3 bases: TGCGCCAGCAGCTTGATTCGCCAGACTAGCGGCCGAGATACGCAGTATTTT. It codes for CASSLIRQTSGRDTQYF.

V gene TRBV6-1 combines with J gene TRBJ2-1; 14 bases match TRBD2. The length of the CDR3 is 16 residues. Germline values: CDR1 MNHNS, CDR2 SASEGT. V shed 0 bases, J shed 8 bases, and the junction held 3 bases outside the gene matches. This chain's CDR3 is CASSEAGLAGVYEQFF. The CDR3 bases are TGTGCCAGCAGTGAAGCGGGACTAGCGGGAGTCTATGAGCAGTTCTTC.

V gene TRBV7-9 combines with J gene TRBJ2-2; 7 bases line up with TRBD1. Trimming took 1 base from V and 2 from J; bases not matched to a gene: 10. This CDR3 spans 18 amino acids. Germline V gene sequence: CDR1 SEHNR, CDR2 FQNEAQ (reference sequence). DNA of the CDR3: TGTGCCAGCAGCTTAGAGCCCTGGGACAGTTTCAACACCGGGGAGCTGTTTTTT. Encoded protein: CASSLEPWDSFNTGELFF.

The V and J genes are TRBV5-1 and TRBJ2-7; D ambiguous. CDR3 length: 13 amino acids. CDR1 and CDR2 from the germline V gene are SGHRS and YFSETQ. V lost 0 bases and J lost 6, with 10 bases in between. CDR3 amino acids: CASSLGQNGEQYF. The CDR3, as DNA: TGCGCCAGCAGCTTGGGGCAAAATGGCGAGCAGTACTTC.

For this clone: At one end the junction does not follow the germline gene, possibly because of a read error. The chain employs TRBV7-3 and TRBJ1-5; 7 nucleotides match TRBD1. The germline gives CDR1 SGHTA, CDR2 FQGTGA. The CDR3 length is 16 residues. CDR3 nucleotide sequence: TGCGCCAGCAGCCAAGACAGGGACAGCTCTTATCAGCCCCAGCATTTT. The encoded protein is CASSQDRDSSYQPQHF.

This clone has just a few counts. The gene calls are TRBV4-3 and TRBJ1-5; no firm D call. The V gene's germline CDR1 is LGHNA and CDR2 YSLEER. V was clipped by 3 bases and J by 3 bases, with 12 bases between them. The CDR3 is 15 residues long. The CDR3 sequence: CASSQMVANNQPQHF. CDR3 DNA sequence: TGCGCCAGCAGCCAGATGGTGGCGAACAATCAGCCCCAGCATTTT.

The genes are TRBV7-2 and TRBJ2-7, with D unclear. Per the germline V gene, CDR1 is SGHTA and CDR2 is FQGNSA. V lost 5 bases and J lost 1, with 6 bases in between. CDR3 size: 12 residues. CDR3 amino acids: CASSPRSYEQYF. The CDR3 DNA reads TGTGCCAGCAGCCCTAGGTCCTACGAGCAGTACTTC.

The chain has TRBV11-3 and TRBJ2-3; the D is unclear. CDR1 SGHNT and CDR2 YENEEA come from the germline V gene. CDR3 length equals 13 residues. Between the trimmed V and J ends, which lost 1 base and 11 bases, there was a span of 13 bases. The DNA of the CDR3 is TGTGCCAGCAGCTTAGGACCCCAGTTAGGGCAGTATTTT. This translates into CASSLGPQLGQYF.

Concerning this clone: A read error may produce the germline difference seen at one junction end. The chain recombines TRBV11-3 with TRBJ1-1, with a weak D call TRBD1 (5 bases). The CDR3 is 15 amino acids. Germline V gene lookup returns CDR1 SGHNT and CDR2 YENEEA. As DNA, the CDR3 is TGTGCCAGCAGCCTAGATTCTCGGGGCGGCACTGAAGCTTTCTTT. As protein: CASSLDSRGGTEAFF.

This chain uses TRBV6-6 with TRBJ2-7; perhaps TRBD1 as D (6 bases). This CDR3 has 14 amino acids. Germline CDR1 MNHNY, CDR2 SVGAGI (reference sequence). V shed 4 bases and J shed 5 bases, with 15 bases lying between them. Here the CDR3 reads CASSLQGGDHEQYF. The CDR3 DNA reads as TGTGCCAGCAGTTTACAGGGTGGGGACCACGAGCAGTACTTC.

The chain is built from TRBV30 and TRBJ1-5; D is uncertain. The CDR3 is 13 residues long. Trimming took 4 bases from V and 5 from J, leaving 12 bases between them. Germline V lookup: CDR1 GTSNPN, CDR2 SVGIG (reference sequence). DNA of the CDR3: TGTGCCTGGACCCCCTCCCGAGATCAGCCCCAGCATTTT. Translated: CAWTPSRDQPQHF. Complete variable domain (other parts from reference TRBV30 and TRBJ1-5): SQTIHQWPATLVQPVGSPLSLECTVEGTSNPNLYWYRQAAGRGLQLLFYSVGIGQISSEVPQNLSASRPQDRQFILSSKKLLLSDSGFYLCAWTPSRDQPQHFGDGTRLSIL.

V gene TRBV5-6 combines with J gene TRBJ2-4, with D possibly being TRBD1 or TRBD2 (5 bases each). The CDR3 loop spans 15 amino acids. In germline, CDR1 is SGHDT, CDR2 YYEEEE. V lost 2 bases, J lost 3 bases, and 12 bases lay in between. As DNA, the CDR3 is TGTGCCAGCAGCTTCCAGGGCGCGGGCAAAAACATTCAGTACTTC. Its translation is CASSFQGAGKNIQYF. The full variable domain, its missing parts supplied by reference TRBV5-6 and TRBJ2-4, is DAGVTQSPTHLIKTRGQQVTLRCSPKSGHDTVSWYQQALGQGPQFIFQYYEEEERQRGNFPDRFSGHQFPNYSSELNVNALLLGDSALYLCASSFQGAGKNIQYFGAGTRLSVL.

As to this clone: Other DNA sequences in the sample encode the same CDR3. This chain links TRBV9 with TRBJ1-1, with D possibly being TRBD1 (6 bases). Germline V gene lookup returns CDR1 SGDLS and CDR2 YYNGEE. This CDR3 region has 14 residues. V was cut by 0 bases and J by 4 bases, with 10 bases left in between. CDR3 in amino acids: CASSVGGGGTEAFF. The CDR3 DNA follows: TGTGCCAGCAGCGTAGGAGGGGGGGGCACTGAAGCTTTCTTT. Looking up the rest from reference TRBV9 and TRBJ1-1 gives the full variable domain: DSGVTQTPKHLITATGQRVTLRCSPRSGDLSVYWYQQSLDQGLQFLIQYYNGEERAKGNILERFSAQQFPDLHSELNLSSLELGDSALYFCASSVGGGGTEAFFGQGTRLTVV.

V usage is TRBV28 and J usage is TRBJ2-7; D ambiguous. V lost 5 bases, J lost 6 bases, and 8 bases lay in between. The CDR3 contains 11 residues. CDR1 MDHEN and CDR2 SYDVKM come from the germline V gene. The CDR3 protein is CASSRNTEQYF. CDR3 bases: TGTGCCAGCAGTCGCAATACCGAGCAGTACTTC.

This clone occurred once. V and J are TRBV27 and TRBJ2-7; TRBD1 might be the D (5 bases). V lost 5 bases and J 2 bases, leaving 13 bases between the germline ends. The CDR3 covers 14 residues. Germline CDR1 MNHEY, CDR2 SMNVEV (reference sequence). The CDR3 is CASSMTAQAYEQYF. The CDR3 DNA follows: TGTGCCAGCAGTATGACAGCCCAGGCCTACGAGCAGTACTTC.

The chain uses TRBV5-1 and TRBJ2-7, with 11 bases lining up with TRBD1. Germline CDR1 SGHRS, CDR2 YFSETQ. The CDR3 consists of 14 residues. Unmatched junction bases numbered 4, after V lost 4 bases and J lost 4 bases. CDR3 bases: TGCGCCAGCAGCACCGGGACAGGGGGTTACGAGCAGTACTTC. This translates into CASSTGTGGYEQYF.

The V gene is TRBV2, the J gene TRBJ2-2, with D possibly TRBD1 on 6 matching bases. V was cut by 3 bases and J by 5 bases, with 10 bases left in between. The CDR3 length is 14 residues. Germline CDR1 is SNHLY and CDR2 is FYNNEI. CDR3 loop: CASSDRGLTGELFF. The CDR3, as DNA: TGTGCCAGCAGTGATAGGGGGTTGACCGGGGAGCTGTTTTTT.

CDR3 nucleotides: TGTGCCAGCAGCTTGGAATGGGACAGGGAGGAGACAGATACGCAGTATTTT. As protein: CASSLEWDREETDTQYF. V usage is TRBV5-4 and J usage is TRBJ2-3; 9 bases align to TRBD1. J lost 3 bases, V lost 0 bases, and 8 bases had no gene match. The CDR3 runs 17 residues. CDR1 is SGHNT and CDR2 is YYREEE in the germline V gene (reference sequence).

This clone came up once. This chain links TRBV7-6 with TRBJ2-1; 9 nucleotides match TRBD1. In germline, CDR1 is SGHVS, CDR2 FNYEAQ. V dropped 1 base and J dropped 6; count of bases not matched to a gene: 7. The CDR3 is made up of 16 amino acids. For the CDR3, the DNA is TGTGCCAGCAGCTTAGATGGGACAGGGTCGCGCAATGAGCAGTTCTTC. It specifies CASSLDGTGSRNEQFF.

The chain joins TRBV7-9 to TRBJ2-7; 7 positions match TRBD2. After removal of 5 bases from V and 0 bases from J, the junction contained 7 bases not matched to a gene. There are 15 residues in the CDR3. CDR1 is SEHNR, CDR2 FQNEAQ, per germline (reference sequence). CDR3: CASSRFGGSSYEQYF. CDR3 in DNA: TGTGCCAGCAGCCGTTTTGGCGGGAGCTCCTACGAGCAGTACTTC.